The 19 T cell receptor beta chains presented below share a single source sample, sequenced in a study of T-cell reconstitution after alpha-beta-depleted transplantation in children. Unique molecular identifiers were incorporated when the TCRbeta library was constructed. TCRdb ran MiXCR on the PCR reads and lists one entry per CDR3 protein. The sample has roughly 4,000 distinct CDR3 sequences, roughly a quarter seen once. This specimen was PBMCs, mostly from graft donor cells, taken 60 days after TCRalphabeta/CD19-depleted stem cell transplant. These receptor sequences come from a boy under two years old who had a stem cell transplant for acute myeloid leukemia, so the T cells may come from the graft donor.

This clonotype was found many times. This chain connects TRBV7-9 to TRBJ1-6, with D perhaps TRBD1 (5 bases). Germline assignment: CDR1 SEHNR and CDR2 FQNEAQ (reference sequence). Trimming left V 1 base short and J 7 bases short, with 8 bases between. The CDR3 loop spans 14 amino acids. This CDR3 is CASSLVTENSPLHF. The CDR3 DNA reads TGTGCCAGCAGCTTAGTGACAGAGAATTCACCCCTCCACTTT.

The chain links TRBV7-2 to TRBJ2-7, with TRBD1 matching over 8 bases. Germline lookup yields CDR1 SGHTA and CDR2 FQGNSA. The CDR3 totals 12 residues. The V segment lost 5 bases and the J segment 6 bases; nucleotides outside the gene matches: 3. In DNA form, the CDR3 reads TGTGCCAGCAGCCACGACAGGGGCGAGCAGTACTTC. Translation: CASSHDRGEQYF.

On this clonotype itself: One junction end disagrees with the germline gene, perhaps due to a read error. This chain links TRBV3-1 with TRBJ1-5; D is unresolved. Germline CDR1 LGHDT, CDR2 YNNKEL (reference sequence). This CDR3 has 19 residues. CDR3 residues: CACSQEVGAGAAPNQPQHF. For the CDR3, the DNA is TGTGCCTGCAGCCAGGAGGTTGGCGCAGGTGCGGCTCCTAATCAGCCCCAGCATTTT.

This clonotype came up once. A junction boundary mismatches the germline segment, possibly from a read error. The chain uses TRBV5-4 and TRBJ2-3; the D is unclear. This CDR3 contains 14 residues. Germline lookup yields CDR1 SGHNT and CDR2 YYREEE (reference sequence). CDR3 coding DNA: TGTGCCATCAGCTTGAGACTGAACACAGATACGCAGTATTTT. Its protein product is CAISLRLNTDTQYF.

J is TRBJ2-3 and V is TRBV7-2; no firm D call. V lost 1 base and J 2 bases, leaving 7 bases between the germline ends. This CDR3 contains 14 residues. Germline CDR1 and CDR2: SGHTA and FQGNSA. CDR3 protein: CASSLDGYTDTQYF. The CDR3 DNA reads TGTGCCAGCAGCTTAGACGGATACACAGATACGCAGTATTTT.

This clonotype was detected ten times or more. The chain couples TRBV7-3 to TRBJ2-3, with 9 bases fitting TRBD1. This CDR3 has 14 residues. Germline V lookup: CDR1 SGHTA, CDR2 FQGTGA. V lost 5 bases to trimming and J lost 6 bases; unmatched junction nucleotides: 6. The CDR3 is CASSPGQGWDTQYF. DNA for the CDR3: TGTGCCAGCAGCCCCGGACAGGGGTGGGATACGCAGTATTTT.

The chain combines TRBV12-3 or TRBV12-4 with TRBJ2-2; D gene uncertain. Trimming took 1 base from V and 8 from J, leaving 17 bases between them. This CDR3 has 16 amino acids. CDR3 residues: CASSLVQYTHRGELFF. For the CDR3, the DNA is TGTGCCAGCAGTTTAGTACAGTACACGCACCGGGGGGAGCTGTTTTTT.

This clonotype showed up many times. J is TRBJ1-6 and V is TRBV6-5; 9 positions agree with TRBD1. Germline V CDR1 and CDR2: MNHEY, SVGAGI. The CDR3 is 16 residues long. Losses at the gene ends were 6 bases for V and 7 bases for J; bases not matched to a gene: 10. This CDR3 reads CASSRTGVGVNSPLHF. The CDR3 DNA reads TGTGCCAGCAGCCGGACAGGGGTCGGGGTAAATTCACCCCTCCACTTT.

This clonotype appeared many times. V is TRBV6-5 and J is TRBJ2-3; the match to TRBD2 covers 9 bases. V was pared by 7 bases and J by 4 bases, with 12 bases of the junction left unmatched. In germline, CDR1 is MNHEY, CDR2 SVGAGI. The CDR3 consists of 16 residues. CDR3 sequence: CASKGAGGGAADTQYF. Here the CDR3 DNA reads TGTGCCAGCAAGGGAGCGGGCGGGGGGGCCGCAGATACGCAGTATTTT.

This clonotype was counted many times. The V and J genes are TRBV28 and TRBJ1-5; no definite D call. V was pared by 1 base and J by 4 bases, with 11 bases between. The CDR3 sequence is 15 residues long. Germline loops: CDR1 MDHEN, CDR2 SYDVKM. The CDR3 bases are TGTGCCAGCAGTTTATCGGGAGGGCCGAATCAGCCCCAGCATTTT. As protein: CASSLSGGPNQPQHF.

Relative to its sample, this clonotype is large (0.1 to 1%). The V call is TRBV5-1, the J call TRBJ2-1; 8 bases are a match to TRBD2. The CDR3 length is 15 residues. V was clipped by 3 bases and J by 8 bases; unmatched bases: 10. The V gene's germline CDR1 is SGHRS and CDR2 YFSETQ. This chain's CDR3 is CASSSRGGLNDEQFF. For the CDR3, the DNA is TGCGCCAGCAGCTCTCGGGGGGGCCTGAACGATGAGCAGTTCTTC.

This clonotype was observed many times. The V call is TRBV3-1, the J call TRBJ2-3, with a possible D match to TRBD2 (7 bases). The CDR3 is made up of 15 amino acids. Trimming took 6 bases from V and 3 from J, leaving 16 bases between them. Germline V gene data show CDR1 as LGHDT and CDR2 as YNNKEL (reference sequence). DNA of the CDR3: TGTGCCAGCAGGGAGGGGGGGGGGCCGACAGATACGCAGTATTTT. Translation gives CASREGGGPTDTQYF.

This clonotype was recorded a few times. The chain carries TRBV2 and TRBJ2-3, with D hard to call. Germline CDR1 and CDR2: SNHLY and FYNNEI. The CDR3 has 12 amino acids. The V end was cut by 6 bases, the J end by 2 bases, with 6 bases between. The DNA for the CDR3 is TGTGCCAGCAGATTTCTCACAGATACGCAGTATTTT. As protein: CASRFLTDTQYF.

This clonotype occurred many times. The chain carries TRBV7-9 and TRBJ2-5, with no clear D. Trimming cost V 8 bases and J 1 base, with 11 bases left between them. Germline V CDR1 and CDR2: SEHNR, FQNEAQ (reference sequence). This CDR3 contains 13 residues. CDR3 sequence reads: CASGIGFQETQYF. For the CDR3, the DNA is TGTGCCAGCGGTATCGGATTCCAAGAGACCCAGTACTTC.

This clonotype was detected ten times or more. This chain joins TRBV11-3 and TRBJ2-3; the match to TRBD2 covers 13 bases. This CDR3 comprises 15 residues. V lost 4 bases and J lost 8; bases outside the gene matches: 6. In germline, CDR1 is SGHNT, CDR2 YENEEA. The CDR3 nucleotides are TGTGCCAGCAGCTACGGACTAGCGGGGGAGGGTACGCAGTATTTT. It translates to CASSYGLAGEGTQYF. Together with reference TRBV11-3 and TRBJ2-3, the CDR3 gives the full variable domain: EAGVVQSPRYKIIEKKQPVAFWCNPISGHNTLYWYLQNLGQGPELLIRYENEEAVDDSQLPKDRFSAERLKGVDSTLKIQPAELGDSAVYLCASSYGLAGEGTQYFGPGTRLTVL.

This clonotype is medium-sized (0.01 to 0.1%) in the sample. The chain carries TRBV4-2 and TRBJ1-3; unclear D gene. Deletions cut 4 bases from V and 3 bases from J, with 7 bases between. The CDR3 sequence is 13 residues long. The germline V gene encodes CDR1 LGHNA and CDR2 YNFKEQ. DNA for the CDR3: TGTGCCAGCAGCCCCTGGGTTGGAAACACCATATATTTT. It yields the protein CASSPWVGNTIYF.

This clonotype turned up a few times. The chain employs TRBV11-2 and TRBJ2-3; 9 positions agree with TRBD2. J gave up 4 bases and V 1 base, and 12 bases lay outside the gene matches. The CDR3 spans 18 residues. Per the germline V gene, CDR1 is SGHAT and CDR2 is FQNNGV. The CDR3 nucleotides are TGTGCCAGCAGCTTAGGAGCACTCGCGGGGGGGCCTTCAGATACGCAGTATTTT. Its translation: CASSLGALAGGPSDTQYF.

This clonotype was recorded a few times. This sequence joins TRBV19 and TRBJ1-2, with 9 bases that match TRBD1. The CDR3 spans 14 residues. V dropped 6 bases and J dropped 1; count of bases not matched to a gene: 3. Germline V gives CDR1 LNHDA, CDR2 SQIVND (reference sequence). CDR3 in DNA: TGTGCCAGTAGCCGACAGGGGGGTAACTATGGCTACACCTTC. Protein product: CASSRQGGNYGYTF. Using reference TRBV19 and TRBJ1-2 for the parts outside the CDR3, the full variable domain is DGGITQSPKYLFRKEGQNVTLSCEQNLNHDAMYWYRQDPGQGLRLIYYSQIVNDFQKGDIAEGYSVSREKKESFPLTVTSAQKNPTAFYLCASSRQGGNYGYTFGSGTRLTVV.

The sample holds a few counts of this clonotype. The chain is built from TRBV5-6 and TRBJ1-5, with no clear D. The germline CDR1 and CDR2 sequences are SGHDT and YYEEEE. V gave up 2 bases and J gave up 6 bases, with 12 bases separating them. CDR3 size: 14 residues. CDR3: CASSFPLVVQPQHF. As DNA, the CDR3 is TGTGCCAGCAGCTTCCCCCTAGTGGTTCAGCCCCAGCATTTT.